The clone carrying this T cell receptor beta chain has only a few counts. Its specificity is not known. The sample belongs to a study of vaccination and CD4 T cells after COVID-19. The wider study: Convalescent cases consisted of six males and four females, of whom two were Hispanic.

The CDR3 has 15 residues. Trimming took 10 bases from V and 2 from J, leaving 20 bases between them. Germline CDR1 and CDR2: MNHEY and SMNVEV (reference sequence). Described treatment: roughly ten-day PBMC culture with coronavirus spike peptide pools or control peptides (ViraFEST assay). An Oncomine TCR Beta short-read assay was used to sequence the DNA from cultured CD4+ T cells. One entry per CDR3 protein, called by TCRdb with MiXCR from the PCR reads. The sample lists 4,000 to 4,500 distinct CDR3 sequences, about a fifth occurring once. The sample comprised CD4+ T cells from blood, cultured in vitro. The chain couples TRBV27 to TRBJ1-2; tentatively, D is TRBD1 (5 bases). The receptor was derived from a human donor who had recovered from COVID-19. CDR3 sequence (DNA): TGTGCCACTACCTTGTCGAGGCAGGGAAACTATGGCTACACCTTC. Translated: CATTLSRQGNYGYTF.